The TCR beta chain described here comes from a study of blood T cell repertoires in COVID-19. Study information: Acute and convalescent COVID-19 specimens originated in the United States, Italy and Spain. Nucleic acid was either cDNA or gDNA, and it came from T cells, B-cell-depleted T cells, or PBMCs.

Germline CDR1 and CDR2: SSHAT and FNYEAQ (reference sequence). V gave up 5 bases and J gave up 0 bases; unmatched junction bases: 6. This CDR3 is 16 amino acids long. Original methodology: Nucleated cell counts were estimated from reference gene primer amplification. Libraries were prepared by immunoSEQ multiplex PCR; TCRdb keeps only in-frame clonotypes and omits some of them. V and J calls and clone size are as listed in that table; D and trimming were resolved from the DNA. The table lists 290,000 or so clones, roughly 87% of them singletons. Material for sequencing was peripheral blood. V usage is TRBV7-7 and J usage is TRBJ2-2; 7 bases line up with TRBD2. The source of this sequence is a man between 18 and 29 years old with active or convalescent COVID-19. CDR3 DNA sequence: TGTGCCAGCAGCCCACTAGCGATCGCGAACACCGGGGAGCTGTTTTTT. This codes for CASSPLAIANTGELFF.